This T cell receptor beta chain was retrieved from a study of T cell responses to AZD1222 COVID-19 vaccine. Turning to this clone: Its antigen is not known.

General study points: Unmutated variant regions reportedly attract nearly half of all spike-specific TCRs. Repertoire sampling was restricted to post-peak T cell response timepoints.

Assay: immunoSEQ multiplex PCR; the TCRdb copy retains only in-frame clones and omits some. Among about 140,000 clones listed, 92% were seen once. CDR1 is SGHVS and CDR2 is FQNEAQ in the germline V gene. V lost 5 bases, J lost 7 bases, and 6 bases stayed unmatched. This CDR3 spans 14 amino acids. The genes are TRBV7-8 and TRBJ1-4; 8 bases match TRBD1. The input for sequencing was peripheral blood, taken on day 0 of AZD1222 vaccination. The sequence came from an adult in good health. The CDR3 sequence: CASSIRGLGEKLFF. CDR3 nucleotides: TGTGCCAGCAGCATCAGGGGGCTTGGTGAAAAACTGTTTTTT.